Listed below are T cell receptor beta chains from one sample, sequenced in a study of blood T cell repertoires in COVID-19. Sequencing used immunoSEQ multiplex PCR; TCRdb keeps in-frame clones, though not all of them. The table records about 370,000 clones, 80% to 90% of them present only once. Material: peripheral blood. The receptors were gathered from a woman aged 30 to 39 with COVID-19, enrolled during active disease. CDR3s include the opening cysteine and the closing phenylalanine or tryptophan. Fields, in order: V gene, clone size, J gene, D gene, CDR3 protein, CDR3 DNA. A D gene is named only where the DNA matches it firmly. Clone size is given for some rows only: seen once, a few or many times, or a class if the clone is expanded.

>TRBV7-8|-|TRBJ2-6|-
CASTDRSGANVLTF
TGTGCCAGCACAGACAGGTCTGGGGCCAACGTCCTGACTTTC
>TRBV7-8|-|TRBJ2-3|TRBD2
CASSSRMTSGRPGDTQYF
TGTGCCAGCAGCTCCCGGATGACTAGCGGGAGGCCCGGAGATACGCAGTATTTT
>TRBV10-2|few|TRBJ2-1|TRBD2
CASQLAGLSSYNEQFF
TGCGCCAGCCAACTAGCGGGTCTGAGCTCCTACAATGAGCAGTTCTTC
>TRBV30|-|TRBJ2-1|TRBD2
CAWNRAAGGQPDEQFF
TGTGCCTGGAATCGGGCGGCGGGAGGGCAGCCGGATGAGCAGTTCTTC
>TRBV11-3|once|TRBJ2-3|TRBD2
CASSPRRASGSGTDTQYF
TGTGCCAGCAGCCCACGCAGGGCTAGCGGGAGTGGGACAGATACGCAGTATTTT
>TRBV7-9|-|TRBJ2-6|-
CASSPYQGSTANVLTF
TGTGCCAGCAGCCCGTATCAGGGATCGACGGCCAACGTCCTGACTTTC
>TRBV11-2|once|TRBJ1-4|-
CASSYGQNEKLFF
TGTGCCAGCAGCTACGGACAGAATGAAAAACTGTTTTTT
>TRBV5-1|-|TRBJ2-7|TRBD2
CASSLGSSGGNEQYF
TGCGCCAGCAGCTTGGGGTCTAGCGGGGGAAACGAGCAGTACTTC
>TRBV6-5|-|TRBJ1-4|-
CASSSGGPPEKLFF
TGTGCCAGCAGTTCCGGGGGTCCCCCGGAAAAACTGTTTTTT
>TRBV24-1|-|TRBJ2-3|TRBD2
CATSPDTNLAGLDTQYF
TGTGCCACCAGCCCCGACACCAACCTAGCGGGGTTAGATACGCAGTATTTT
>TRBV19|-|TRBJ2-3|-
CATGTYDTDTQYF
TGTGCCACAGGGACTTACGACACAGATACGCAGTATTTT
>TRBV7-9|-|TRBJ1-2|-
CASSLSQRGYTF
TGTGCCAGCAGCTTGAGTCAGAGGGGCTACACCTTC
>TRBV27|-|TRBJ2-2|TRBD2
CASRGWRERGTGELFF
TGTGCCAGCAGGGGGTGGCGGGAGAGGGGCACCGGGGAGCTGTTTTTT
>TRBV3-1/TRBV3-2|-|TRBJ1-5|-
CASSPRQYSNQPQHF
TGTGCCAGCAGCCCCAGACAGTATAGCAATCAGCCCCAGCATTTT
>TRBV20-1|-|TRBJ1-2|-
CSAEAVYGYTF
TGCAGTGCTGAGGCTGTCTATGGCTACACCTTC
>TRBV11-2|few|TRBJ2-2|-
CASSFRYTGELFF
TGTGCCAGCAGCTTCCGGTACACCGGGGAGCTGTTTTTT
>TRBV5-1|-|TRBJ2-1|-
CASSLDSGVYNEQFF
TGCGCCAGCAGCCTGGACAGCGGGGTGTACAATGAGCAGTTCTTC
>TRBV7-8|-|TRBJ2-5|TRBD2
CASSSLAQTSGRLETQYF
TGTGCCAGCAGCTCCCTTGCCCAGACTAGCGGGAGGTTAGAGACCCAGTACTTC
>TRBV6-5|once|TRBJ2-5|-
CASRVQETQYF
TGTGCCAGCAGGGTCCAGGAGACCCAGTACTTC
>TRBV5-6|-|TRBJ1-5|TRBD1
CASSWGDSPNNQPQHF
TGTGCCAGCAGCTGGGGGGACAGTCCAAACAATCAGCCCCAGCATTTT
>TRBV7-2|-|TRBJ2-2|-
CASTFSGANTGELFF
TGTGCCAGCACCTTTAGTGGAGCCAACACCGGGGAGCTGTTTTTT
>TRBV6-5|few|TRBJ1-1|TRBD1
CASSSPTGQTEAFF
TGTGCCAGCAGTTCCCCGACAGGGCAGACTGAAGCTTTCTTT
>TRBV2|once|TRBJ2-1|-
CASSERQPSYNEQFF
TGTGCCAGCAGTGAGCGGCAGCCCTCCTACAATGAGCAGTTCTTC